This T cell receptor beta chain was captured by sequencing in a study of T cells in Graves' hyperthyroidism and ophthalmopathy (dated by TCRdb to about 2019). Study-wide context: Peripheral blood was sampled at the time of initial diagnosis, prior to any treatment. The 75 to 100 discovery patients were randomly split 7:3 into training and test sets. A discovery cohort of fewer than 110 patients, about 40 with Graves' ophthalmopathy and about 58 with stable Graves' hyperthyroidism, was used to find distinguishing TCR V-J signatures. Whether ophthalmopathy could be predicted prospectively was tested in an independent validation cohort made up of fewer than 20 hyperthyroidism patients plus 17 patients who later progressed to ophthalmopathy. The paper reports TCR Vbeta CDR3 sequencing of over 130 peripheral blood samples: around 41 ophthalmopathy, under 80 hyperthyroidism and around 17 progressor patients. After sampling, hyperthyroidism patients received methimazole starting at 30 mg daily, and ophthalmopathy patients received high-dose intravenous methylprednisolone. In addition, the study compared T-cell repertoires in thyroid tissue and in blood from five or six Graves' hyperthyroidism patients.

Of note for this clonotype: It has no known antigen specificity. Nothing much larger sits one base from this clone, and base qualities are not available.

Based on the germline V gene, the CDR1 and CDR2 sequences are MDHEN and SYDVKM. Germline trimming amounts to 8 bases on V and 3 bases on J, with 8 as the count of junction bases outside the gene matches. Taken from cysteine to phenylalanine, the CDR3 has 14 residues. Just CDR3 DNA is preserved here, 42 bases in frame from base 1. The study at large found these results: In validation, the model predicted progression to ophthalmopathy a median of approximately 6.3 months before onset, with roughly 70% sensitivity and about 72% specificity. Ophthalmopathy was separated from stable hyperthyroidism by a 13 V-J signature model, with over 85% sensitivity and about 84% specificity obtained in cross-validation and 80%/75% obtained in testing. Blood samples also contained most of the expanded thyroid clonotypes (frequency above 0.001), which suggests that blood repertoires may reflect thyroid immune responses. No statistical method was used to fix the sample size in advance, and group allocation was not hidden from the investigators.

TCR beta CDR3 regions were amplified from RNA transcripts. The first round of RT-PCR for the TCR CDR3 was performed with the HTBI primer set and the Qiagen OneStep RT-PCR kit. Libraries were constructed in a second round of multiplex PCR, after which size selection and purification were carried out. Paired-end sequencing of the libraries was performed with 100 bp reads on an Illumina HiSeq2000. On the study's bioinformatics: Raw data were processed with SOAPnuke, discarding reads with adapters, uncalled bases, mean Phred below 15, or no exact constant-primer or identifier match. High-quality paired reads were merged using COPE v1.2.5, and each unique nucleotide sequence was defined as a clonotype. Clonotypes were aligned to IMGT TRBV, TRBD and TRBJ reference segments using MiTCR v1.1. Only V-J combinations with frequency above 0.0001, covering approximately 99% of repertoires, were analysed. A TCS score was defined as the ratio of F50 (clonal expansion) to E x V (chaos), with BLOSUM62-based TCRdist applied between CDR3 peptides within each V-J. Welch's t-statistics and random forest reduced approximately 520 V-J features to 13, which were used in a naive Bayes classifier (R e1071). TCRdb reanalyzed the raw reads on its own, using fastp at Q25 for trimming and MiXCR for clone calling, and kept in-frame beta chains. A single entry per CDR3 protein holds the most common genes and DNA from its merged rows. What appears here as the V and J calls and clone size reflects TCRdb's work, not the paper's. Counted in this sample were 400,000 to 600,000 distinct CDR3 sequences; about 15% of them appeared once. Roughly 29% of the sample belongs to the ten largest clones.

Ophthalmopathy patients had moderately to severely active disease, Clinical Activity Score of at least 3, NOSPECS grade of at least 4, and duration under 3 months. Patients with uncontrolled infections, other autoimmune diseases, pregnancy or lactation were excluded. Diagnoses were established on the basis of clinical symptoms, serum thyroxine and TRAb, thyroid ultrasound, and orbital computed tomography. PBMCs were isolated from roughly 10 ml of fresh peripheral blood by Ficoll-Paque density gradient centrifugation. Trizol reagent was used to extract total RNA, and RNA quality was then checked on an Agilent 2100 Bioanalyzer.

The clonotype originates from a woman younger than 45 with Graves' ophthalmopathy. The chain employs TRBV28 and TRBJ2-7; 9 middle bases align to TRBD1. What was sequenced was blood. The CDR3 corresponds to CASWSGTGRYEQYF. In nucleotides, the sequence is TGTGCCAGCTGGTCCGGGACAGGGCGCTACGAGCAGTACTTC. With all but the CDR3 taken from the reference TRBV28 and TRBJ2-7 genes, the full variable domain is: DVKVTQSSRYLVKRTGEKVFLECVQDMDHENMFWYRQDPGLGLRLIYFSYDVKMKEKGDIPEGYSVSREKKERFSLILESASTNQTSMYLCASWSGTGRYEQYFGPGTRLTVT.